The entry below gives a single TCR beta chain sequence along with its context. The length of the CDR3 is 13 residues. The germline gives CDR1 SGHRS, CDR2 YFSETQ. The V end lost 4 bases, the J end lost 6 bases, and 13 bases lay between the germline ends. The data originate from a study of cytotoxic CD8 clonotypes in ibrutinib-treated CLL. Generated by immunoSEQ multiplex PCR, the TCRdb table keeps only in-frame clones and is missing some. Of 110,000 to 150,000 clones in the sample, 76% were seen once. The clonotype was recovered from a human donor with chronic lymphocytic leukemia. The V and J genes are TRBV5-1 and TRBJ1-1, with D tentatively TRBD1 (6 bases). The sequencing here drew on PBMCs, taken after 24 months of ibrutinib treatment. This CDR3 is CASSPRGVSEAFF. For the CDR3, the DNA is TGCGCCAGCAGCCCGAGGGGGGTTTCTGAAGCTTTCTTT.